What follows are 22 T cell receptor beta chains derived from one specimen sequenced in a study of beta chain features in type 1 diabetes. The isolated RNA, all of it, was reverse transcribed, so expressed TCRB transcripts were what got sequenced. Assay used: immunoSEQ multiplex PCR; TCRdb lists only in-frame clones, some missing. The sample has hundreds of thousands of clones, about 15% seen once. The sample was naive CD4+ T cells from blood. The receptors originated from a man aged 25-40 years in good health.

V and J are TRBV11-2 and TRBJ2-3; D is undetermined. The CDR3 contains 16 residues. Germline lookup yields CDR1 SGHAT and CDR2 FQNNGV. Trimming pared 1 base from V and 1 base from J, leaving 12 bases between. The CDR3 spells CASSLVPFRGTDTQYF. CDR3 sequence (DNA): TGTGCCAGCAGCTTAGTACCCTTCAGAGGCACAGATACGCAGTATTTT.

This clone has only a few counts. This chain uses TRBV12-5 with TRBJ2-3; D call uncertain. This CDR3 spans 14 amino acids. V was shortened by 4 bases and J by 2 bases, with 10 bases between the two germline ends. Germline V CDR1 and CDR2: LGHNT, FRNRAP. The CDR3 reads CASGWRSITDTQYF. CDR3 sequence (DNA): TGTGCTAGTGGTTGGCGGAGTATCACAGATACGCAGTATTTT.

This clone showed up just a few times. The gene calls are TRBV7-9 and TRBJ2-1; 7 nucleotides line up with TRBD2. CDR1 and CDR2 (germline): SEHNR, FQNEAQ (reference sequence). After removal of 10 bases from V and 7 bases from J, the junction contained 13 bases not matched to a gene. The CDR3 covers 14 residues. The CDR3 loop is CATSRGDYMNEQFF. In DNA form, the CDR3 reads TGTGCCACCTCACGGGGGGACTACATGAATGAGCAGTTCTTC.

This clone was picked up one time. This rearrangement joins TRBV27 to TRBJ2-7; the match to TRBD2 covers 7 bases. Looked up from germline, CDR1 is MNHEY and CDR2 is SMNVEV (reference sequence). With 6 bases clipped from V and 10 bases from J, the junction kept 18 bases outside the gene matches. This CDR3 has 15 amino acids. CDR3 amino acids: CASSPPISGRMGQYV. The DNA for the CDR3 is TGTGCCAGCAGCCCCCCGATTAGCGGGCGTATGGGCCAGTACGTC.

This clone was seen a handful of times. V is TRBV5-4 and J is TRBJ2-7, with 8 bases matching TRBD2. Trimming removed 4 bases from V and 5 bases from J; junction bases left unmatched: 11. Looked up from germline, CDR1 is SGHNT and CDR2 is YYREEE (reference sequence). The CDR3 is 15 residues long. The CDR3 region is CASSGGGLASNEQYF. The CDR3 nucleotides read TGTGCCAGCAGCGGGGGAGGACTAGCTTCCAACGAGCAGTACTTC.

There are a few counts of this clone. This rearrangement joins TRBV9 to TRBJ1-4, with a possible D match to TRBD1 (5 bases). V lost 5 bases to trimming and J lost 8 bases, with 22 bases between them. CDR1 and CDR2 (germline): SGDLS, YYNGEE. This CDR3 is built from 16 residues. The CDR3 region is CASSTRETGTEEKLFF. The CDR3 bases are TGTGCCAGCAGTACGCGGGAAACAGGAACGGAAGAAAAACTGTTTTTT.

This clone has just a few counts. This sequence joins TRBV6-6 and TRBJ2-3, with D perhaps matching TRBD1 (6 bases). Germline CDR1 reads MNHNY; CDR2 reads SVGAGI (reference sequence). CDR3 size: 13 residues. V was clipped by 7 bases and J by 4 bases, with 12 bases between them. The CDR3 coding sequence is TGTGCCAGCAATCAGCCAGGGGCAGATACGCAGTATTTT. It yields the protein CASNQPGADTQYF.

The rearrangement uses TRBV30 and TRBJ1-2; 8 nucleotides agree with TRBD1. This CDR3 has 16 amino acids. Germline V gives CDR1 GTSNPN, CDR2 SVGIG (reference sequence). V trimming: 0 bases; J trimming: 8 bases; junction bases outside the gene matches: 14. CDR3 loop: CAWSVTPRQGRGGYTF. The CDR3 bases are TGTGCCTGGAGTGTAACGCCCCGACAGGGGAGAGGAGGCTACACCTTC.

This clone showed up just a few times. This chain joins TRBV9 and TRBJ1-3; D may be TRBD1 (5 bases). The ends were cut back, 0 bases at V and 2 bases at J, with 9 bases in the middle. The CDR3 is 15 amino acids. Germline assignment: CDR1 SGDLS and CDR2 YYNGEE. The CDR3 region has the DNA TGTGCCAGCAGCGTAGCCGGGGGTACTGGAAACACCATATATTTT. Its protein is CASSVAGGTGNTIYF.

This clone was seen a few times. This chain links TRBV5-1 with TRBJ1-3, with a tentative D call TRBD1 (5 bases). The CDR3 loop spans 15 amino acids. Germline CDR1 and CDR2: SGHRS and YFSETQ. Trimming pared 0 bases from V and 3 bases from J, leaving 10 bases between. The CDR3 here is CASSLASGVGNTIYF. Written as DNA, the CDR3 is TGCGCCAGCAGCTTGGCCTCGGGGGTTGGAAACACCATATATTTT.

This clone appeared a few times. The V call is TRBV29-1, the J call TRBJ2-3; D is undetermined. CDR1 is SQVTM, CDR2 ANQGSEA, per germline. V was trimmed by 6 bases and J by 0 bases, leaving 7 bases between them. The CDR3 is made up of 12 amino acids. CDR3 in amino acids: CSVHPSTDTQYF. In DNA, the CDR3 is TGCAGCGTCCACCCCAGCACAGATACGCAGTATTTT.

The chain links TRBV25-1 to TRBJ1-2; D gene unclear. Germline-derived CDR1 and CDR2 are MGHDK and SYGVNS. The germline V and J ends were trimmed by 1 base and 6 bases, with 12 bases remaining between them. This CDR3 is 14 amino acids long. The CDR3 coding sequence is TGTGCCAGCAGTGAATGGAACCCGGACGATGGCTACACCTTC. It encodes CASSEWNPDDGYTF.

The chain has TRBV7-9 and TRBJ2-5, with 7 bases lining up with TRBD2. After removal of 5 bases from V and 4 bases from J, the junction contained 7 bases not matched to a gene. Germline CDR1 is SEHNR and CDR2 is FQNEAQ (reference sequence). This CDR3 region has 14 residues. The CDR3 is CASSHEAGPETQYF. In nucleotides, the CDR3 is TGTGCCAGCAGCCATGAAGCGGGGCCAGAGACCCAGTACTTC.

This clone was observed a handful of times. This chain connects TRBV6-6 to TRBJ2-7; 8 bases map to TRBD1. The CDR3 covers 15 residues. Germline V gene sequence: CDR1 MNHNY, CDR2 SVGAGI (reference sequence). Losses at the gene ends were 4 bases for V and 3 bases for J; bases not matched to a gene: 8. The CDR3 sequence: CASSSLGQGHYEQYV. DNA for the CDR3: TGTGCCAGCAGTTCCCTAGGACAGGGCCACTACGAGCAGTACGTC.

This clone was seen only a few times. The genes are TRBV5-4 and TRBJ2-7; D might be TRBD2 (5 bases). The CDR3 has 12 residues. V was clipped by 2 bases and J by 5 bases, with 8 bases between them. The germline CDR1 and CDR2 sequences are SGHNT and YYREEE (reference sequence). In DNA form, the CDR3 reads TGTGCCAGCAGCTTACCGGGGAACGAGCAGTACGTC. Protein product: CASSLPGNEQYV.

Only a few counts were recorded for this clone. The CDR3: CASSPGGSMRIQYF. CDR3 in DNA: TGTGCCAGCAGCCCAGGGGGTTCAATGAGGATTCAGTACTTC. This chain connects TRBV7-2 to TRBJ2-4, with 7 bases fitting TRBD1. Looked up from germline, CDR1 is SGHTA and CDR2 is FQGNSA. The junction had 11 bases not matched to a gene; V was cut back by 5 bases and J by 10 bases. This CDR3 is 14 amino acids long.

This clone was counted a few times. The genes are TRBV25-1 and TRBJ1-2; TRBD1 agrees at 7 bases. The CDR3 is 15 residues long. The junction had 13 bases not matched to a gene; V was cut back by 8 bases and J by 4 bases. Germline CDR1 is MGHDK and CDR2 is SYGVNS. The CDR3 DNA follows: TGTGCCAGCGGAGGGGAGGGACAGCCAGGCTATGGCTACACCTTC. Its translation: CASGGEGQPGYGYTF.

This clone was observed a handful of times. The genes are TRBV15 and TRBJ1-2; possible D gene TRBD1, 6 bases. The V end lost 9 bases, the J end lost 8 bases, and 19 bases lay between the germline ends. Germline CDR1 reads LNHNV; CDR2 reads YYDKDF (reference sequence). The CDR3 covers 13 residues. The CDR3 region has the DNA TGTGCCACTAGCCCGGGGGGCGGTAGCGGCTACACCTTC. Its protein product is CATSPGGGSGYTF.

This rearrangement joins TRBV5-6 to TRBJ2-7; D is ambiguous. The germline V and J ends were trimmed by 4 bases and 10 bases, with 12 bases remaining between them. Germline lookup yields CDR1 SGHDT and CDR2 YYEEEE. The CDR3 sequence is 11 residues long. In nucleotides, the CDR3 is TGTGCCAGCAGCAAAAGCGACAAACAGTACTTC. The encoded protein is CASSKSDKQYF.

The chain has TRBV18 and TRBJ1-5; D gene uncertain. CDR1 and CDR2 (germline): KGHSH, LQKENI. The CDR3 sequence is 15 residues long. Between the trimmed V and J ends, which lost 5 bases and 1 base, there was a span of 12 bases. The CDR3 loop reads CASSISTRSNQPQHF. The CDR3 DNA is TGTGCCAGCTCAATCTCGACCCGGAGCAATCAGCCCCAGCATTTT.

The rearrangement uses TRBV28 and TRBJ2-7; 8 positions agree with TRBD1. The V gene's germline CDR1 is MDHEN and CDR2 SYDVKM. The CDR3 consists of 15 residues. V lost 5 bases and J lost 2; bases outside the gene matches: 8. DNA for the CDR3: TGTGCCAGCAGTCCCGGGACAGGACGAACCTACGAGCAGTACGTC. Its protein product is CASSPGTGRTYEQYV.

This clone appeared a few times. V is TRBV9 and J is TRBJ2-1; D might be TRBD1 or TRBD2, each matching 5 bases. The germline V gene encodes CDR1 SGDLS and CDR2 YYNGEE. V lost 0 bases and J 7 bases, leaving 11 bases between the germline ends. The CDR3 length is 14 residues. CDR3 nucleotide sequence: TGTGCCAGCAGCGTAGGAGGGGCCTCTAATGAGCAGTTCTTC. Translating it yields CASSVGGASNEQFF. Drawing the rest from reference TRBV9 and TRBJ2-1, the complete variable domain is DSGVTQTPKHLITATGQRVTLRCSPRSGDLSVYWYQQSLDQGLQFLIQYYNGEERAKGNILERFSAQQFPDLHSELNLSSLELGDSALYFCASSVGGASNEQFFGPGTRLTVL.